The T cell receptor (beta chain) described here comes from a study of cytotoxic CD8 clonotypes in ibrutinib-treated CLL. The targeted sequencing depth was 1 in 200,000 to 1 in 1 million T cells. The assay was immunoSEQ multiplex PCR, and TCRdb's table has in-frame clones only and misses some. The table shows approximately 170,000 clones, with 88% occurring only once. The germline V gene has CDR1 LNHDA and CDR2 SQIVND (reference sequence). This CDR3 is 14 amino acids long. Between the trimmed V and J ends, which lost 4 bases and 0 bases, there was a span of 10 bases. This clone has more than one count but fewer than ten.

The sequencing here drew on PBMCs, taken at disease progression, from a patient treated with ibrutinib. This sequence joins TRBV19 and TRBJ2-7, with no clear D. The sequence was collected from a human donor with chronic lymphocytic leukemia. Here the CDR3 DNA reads TGTGCCAGTAGTAGCAAGGCCCCCTCCTACGAGCAGTACTTC. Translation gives CASSSKAPSYEQYF.